This T cell receptor (beta chain) was profiled in a study of monozygotic twins with cystic fibrosis (dated by TCRdb to about 2021). Turning to the overall study: Barcoded libraries were prepared with about 16 PCR cycles from around 3 micrograms of fragmented DNA. Data for three of the twin pairs had been reported earlier in a different context. On the day of blood sampling, twins were ranked among around 1,000 cohort participants for weight-for-height and for FEVPerc (FEV1 disease centile). The cohort included ten female and six male twin pairs, mostly children and adolescents, aged about 2.0 to 40 years with a median of approximately 8.9 years. The study compared TCR beta repertoires within and between 16 monozygotic twin pairs with cystic fibrosis to assess genetic influence on V and J gene usage.

The twin pairs came from the European Cystic Fibrosis Twin and Sibling Study Cohort, which recruited patients from over a hundred CF clinics across 14 European countries. Zygosity and CFTR genotype were confirmed in-house, and zygosity was tested by multiplex PCR of nine short tandem repeat loci. Peripheral blood was sampled from each twin, with clinical parameters recorded on the day of blood sampling. Phenol/chloroform extraction was used to isolate genomic DNA from peripheral blood cells, and the DNA was then kept in TE buffer at 4 degrees C. Points the paper makes about the study in general: Sharing of nucleotide-identical clonotypes was significantly greater within monozygotic CF twin pairs than between unrelated CF individuals (P = 0.000026, Mann-Whitney). Simpson clonality was generally low (median about 0.0097), suggesting a naive-dominated repertoire, with higher clonality in the most severely affected patients. Only a small cohort was studied, and no association of shared CDR3 numbers with age, concordance or disease severity was found. In 13 of 16 pairs, V gene usage most closely resembled the co-twin's, and the same held for J usage in 8 of 16 pairs, a pattern suggesting genetic constraints.

TCR beta CDR3 regions were amplified by multiplex PCR with the immunoSEQ immune profiling system according to the manufacturer's instructions. An Illumina NextSeq system was used for sequencing. In the paper's pipeline: Sequence data were processed on the immunoSEQ Analyzer platform, and clonality was computed as the square root of Simpson's index of productive rearrangements. Similarity in V and J usage was quantified by Jensen-Shannon distance, and CDR3 generation probabilities were calculated with OLGA. Shared CDR3 sequences were searched in the immuneACCESS database (August 2020) and in VDJdb (December 2020). TCRdb carries this immuneACCESS record with in-frame sequences only. Its versions omit some clonotypes, under half of them owing to an unresolved V gene in the studies checked, with the rest unexplained. V, J and clone size are those of that table, while D and trimming were read from the DNA. This sample is represented by 30,000 to 40,000 clones; approximately 70% of them were singletons. The ten largest clones take up 0.75% to 0.85% of the sample.

Turning to this clone: There is no known antigen for this receptor. No per-base quality is available; no much larger clone lies one base away.

Material: blood. The TCR originated in a girl between 5 and 17 years old with cystic fibrosis.

CDR3 protein: CASSVGPRGDEQYF. The DNA sequence is TGTGCCAGCAGCGTCGGGCCCCGCGGGGACGAGCAGTACTTC. This sequence uses TRBV9 and TRBJ2-7; D gene: possibly TRBD2, on 6 matching bases. Trimming at the junction amounts to 2 bases on V and 5 bases on J, and the germline ends lie 14 bases apart. The CDR3 starts with the cysteine, ends with the phenylalanine, and has 14 residues. The only DNA kept is the CDR3, 42 bases in frame from the first base. According to the germline V gene, CDR1 reads SGDLS and CDR2 reads YYNGEE.